The next 27 T cell receptor beta chains were all read from a single sample in a study of identical twins. TCRdb called the 5' RACE reads again in MiXCR, with one record for every CDR3 protein. The sample shows 500,000 or so distinct CDR3 sequences, more than 13% of them seen only once. These data are also associated with another study on yellow fever vaccine responses in identical twins.

The sequenced sample consisted of CD4+ T cells sorted from blood. The receptors were gathered from a woman between 18 and 29 years old in good health.

This clonotype was detected a few times. The genes are TRBV5-6 and TRBJ2-1, with D perhaps TRBD1 or TRBD2 (5 bases each). CDR1 is SGHDT, CDR2 YYEEEE, per germline. CDR3 length: 16 residues. V lost 3 bases to trimming and J lost 0 bases, with 13 bases between them. CDR3 protein: CASSWFLGTSYNEQFF. In DNA form, the CDR3 reads TGTGCCAGCAGCTGGTTCCTGGGGACCTCCTACAATGAGCAGTTCTTC.

This chain joins TRBV2 and TRBJ2-3; 12 nucleotides match TRBD2. V trimming: 3 bases; J trimming: 5 bases; junction bases outside the gene matches: 3. This CDR3 has 15 residues. Germline V gives CDR1 SNHLY, CDR2 FYNNEI. CDR3 DNA sequence: TGTGCCAGCAGTGATCTAGCGGGAGGGCAAGATACGCAGTATTTT. Translated, it gives CASSDLAGGQDTQYF. Full variable domain (rest looked up from reference TRBV2 and TRBJ2-3): EPEVTQTPSHQVTQMGQEVILRCVPISNHLYFYWYRQILGQKVEFLVSFYNNEISEKSEIFDDQFSVERPDGSNFTLKIRSTKLEDSAMYFCASSDLAGGQDTQYFGPGTRLTVL.

This clonotype was counted only a few times. This chain joins TRBV6-1 and TRBJ2-3, with 9 bases fitting TRBD2. V lost 4 bases, J lost 3 bases, and 5 bases stayed unmatched. The germline V gene has CDR1 MNHNS and CDR2 SASEGT. CDR3 size: 15 residues. DNA of the CDR3: TGTGCCAGCAGTGTTATAAGCGGGGGGACAGATACGCAGTATTTT. The encoded protein is CASSVISGGTDTQYF.

In this sample, this clonotype turned up a few times. This chain uses TRBV4-2 with TRBJ2-1; perhaps TRBD2 as D (5 bases). The germline V gene encodes CDR1 LGHNA and CDR2 YNFKEQ. There are 16 residues in the CDR3. Deletions cut 3 bases from V and 6 bases from J, with 18 bases between. The CDR3 sequence: CASSQVTTGVSNEQFF. The CDR3 DNA reads TGTGCCAGCAGCCAGGTGACTACGGGCGTTAGCAATGAGCAGTTCTTC.

V gene TRBV6-1 combines with J gene TRBJ2-1; 14 bases line up with TRBD2. Per the germline V gene, CDR1 is MNHNS and CDR2 is SASEGT. There are 16 residues in the CDR3. The V and J ends lost 8 bases and 5 bases, in that order; junction bases with no gene match: 8. The CDR3 DNA sequence: TGTGCCAGCCATGGGACTAGCGGGAGTTGGAACAATGAGCAGTTCTTC. It codes for CASHGTSGSWNNEQFF.

This chain links TRBV7-2 with TRBJ2-3, with D perhaps given as TRBD1 or TRBD2 (5 bases each). From germline, CDR1 is SGHTA and CDR2 FQGNSA. The CDR3 spans 13 residues. V was cut by 9 bases and J by 2 bases, with 12 bases left in between. The DNA for the CDR3 is TGTGCCAGGACCGGGGCTTCCACAGATACGCAGTATTTT. This encodes CARTGASTDTQYF.

This chain links TRBV29-1 with TRBJ2-1; 12 bases map to TRBD2. CDR1 is SQVTM, CDR2 ANQGSEA, per germline. This CDR3 has 14 amino acids. J was trimmed by 12 bases and V by 7 bases; bases with no gene match: 13. The CDR3 DNA reads TGCAGCGCCGACGGGGAGACTAGCGGGAGAGGGCAGTTCTTC. Translating it yields CSADGETSGRGQFF.

This clonotype was counted a few times. This sequence joins TRBV7-3 and TRBJ2-7; 8 nucleotides match TRBD2. CDR3 size: 16 residues. V shed 4 bases, J shed 3 bases, and the junction held 11 bases outside the gene matches. Per the germline V gene, CDR1 is SGHTA and CDR2 is FQGTGA. The CDR3, as DNA: TGTGCCAGCAGCTCCAGCCCTACTAGCGGTTACTACGAGCAGTACTTC. Translation gives CASSSSPTSGYYEQYF.

The CDR3 loop reads CSARYPANYEQYF. The CDR3 bases are TGCAGTGCTAGGTACCCGGCTAACTACGAGCAGTACTTC. J is TRBJ2-7 and V is TRBV20-1; no firm D call. Trimming stripped 3 bases from V and 3 bases from J, with 12 bases between. Germline V gene sequence: CDR1 DFQATT, CDR2 SNEGSKA (reference sequence). The CDR3 extends over 13 amino acids.

This clonotype was seen a few times. This sequence joins TRBV7-2 and TRBJ2-1; no firm D call. This CDR3 spans 12 amino acids. Germline assignment: CDR1 SGHTA and CDR2 FQGNSA. V lost 5 bases, J lost 6 bases, and 8 bases lay in between. The CDR3 loop is CASSLKFNEQFF. In DNA form, the CDR3 reads TGTGCCAGCAGCCTGAAATTCAATGAGCAGTTCTTC.

The chain joins TRBV30 to TRBJ2-7, with D tentatively TRBD2 (5 bases). Germline lookup yields CDR1 GTSNPN and CDR2 SVGIG (reference sequence). There are 13 residues in the CDR3. The ends were cut back, 1 base at V and 7 bases at J, with 14 bases in the middle. The CDR3 nucleotides read TGTGCCTGGAGTGGGGTGCCTAGCTGGGAGCAGTACTTC. Protein sequence: CAWSGVPSWEQYF.

The chain uses TRBV5-1 and TRBJ2-3; 8 bases agree with TRBD1. Trimming at V came to 4 bases and at J to 4 bases, leaving 8 bases not matched to a gene. In germline, CDR1 is SGHRS, CDR2 YFSETQ. This CDR3 has 15 amino acids. The CDR3 sequence: CASSPGTGGPDTQYF. CDR3 bases: TGCGCCAGCAGCCCTGGGACAGGTGGGCCAGATACGCAGTATTTT.

About this clonotype itself: A single base separates this from a much larger clone, so it may be a read error. This sequence joins TRBV29-1 and TRBJ2-1; D may be TRBD1 (5 bases). Trimming shortened V by 5 bases and J by 4 bases, and 18 bases separated the two germline ends. This CDR3 has 15 amino acids. Germline V gene lookup returns CDR1 SQVTM and CDR2 ANQGSEA. The CDR3 DNA reads TGCAGCGTTCTGGGGCCCCGTCTAGGGTACAATGAGCAGTTCTTC. Translated, it gives CSVLGPRLGYNEQFF.

The CDR3 here is CSAASRGSQPQHF. Written as DNA, the CDR3 is TGCAGTGCCGCTTCCAGGGGAAGTCAGCCCCAGCATTTT. The chain links TRBV20-1 to TRBJ1-5; D is perhaps TRBD1 (6 bases). V lost 6 bases and J 6 bases, leaving 15 bases between the germline ends. In germline, CDR1 is DFQATT, CDR2 SNEGSKA (reference sequence). The CDR3 spans 13 residues.

V gene TRBV2 combines with J gene TRBJ2-7, with no clear D. This CDR3 contains 14 residues. Germline V gives CDR1 SNHLY, CDR2 FYNNEI. Deletions cut 2 bases from V and 4 bases from J, with 12 bases between. CDR3 sequence: CASSESVGFYEQYF. CDR3 in DNA: TGTGCCAGCAGTGAATCTGTCGGATTTTACGAGCAGTACTTC.

This clonotype was seen repeatedly, ten times or more. The chain recombines TRBV12-3 or TRBV12-4 with TRBJ2-1, with 7 bases aligning to TRBD2. The V and J ends lost 1 base and 10 bases, in that order; junction bases with no gene match: 4. This CDR3 contains 13 residues. The CDR3 region is CASSLEARGEQFF. The CDR3 DNA reads as TGTGCCAGCAGTTTAGAAGCGCGGGGGGAGCAGTTCTTC.

The chain employs TRBV3-1 and TRBJ2-2, with 7 bases identical to TRBD1. The CDR3 has 16 amino acids. Per the germline V gene, CDR1 is LGHDT and CDR2 is YNNKEL (reference sequence). The J segment lost 4 bases and the V segment lost 1 base, leaving 6 bases of the junction unmatched. CDR3 protein: CASSQGQGIFTGELFF. The CDR3, as DNA: TGTGCCAGCAGCCAAGGACAGGGTATATTCACCGGGGAGCTGTTTTTT.

This clonotype was seen more than once but under ten times. As DNA, the CDR3 is TGTGCCAGCAAGTGGGGTCCTTCCACCGGGGAGCTGTTTTTT. Its protein is CASKWGPSTGELFF. The chain carries TRBV12-3 or TRBV12-4 and TRBJ2-2, with D unclear. With 7 bases removed from V and 4 bases from J, the gap between germline ends came to 13 bases. The CDR3 length is 14 residues.

The rearrangement joins TRBV20-1 to TRBJ2-3; 11 nucleotides agree with TRBD2. CDR3 size: 15 residues. The ends lost 5 bases at V and 4 bases at J; junction bases unmatched: 8. The germline CDR1 and CDR2 sequences are DFQATT and SNEGSKA (reference sequence). This CDR3 reads CSAVDSGGAADTQYF. CDR3 sequence (DNA): TGCAGTGCTGTAGATAGCGGGGGGGCCGCAGATACGCAGTATTTT.

The chain couples TRBV20-1 to TRBJ2-1, with 10 nucleotides matching TRBD2. V was pared by 3 bases and J by 13 bases, with 9 bases of the junction left unmatched. The germline V gene encodes CDR1 DFQATT and CDR2 SNEGSKA (reference sequence). CDR3 size: 13 residues. CDR3 loop: CSASWLAGDFQFF. The CDR3 coding sequence is TGCAGTGCTAGCTGGCTAGCGGGGGATTTTCAGTTCTTC.

A few counts support this clonotype. V usage is TRBV10-3 and J usage is TRBJ2-2; 11 nucleotides match TRBD2. CDR3 length: 14 residues. Germline V CDR1 and CDR2: ENHRY, SYGVKD. J lost 4 bases, V lost 9 bases, and 4 bases had no gene match. In nucleotides, the CDR3 is TGTGCCATTACTAGCGGGAGTTCCACCGGGGAGCTGTTTTTT. Translation: CAITSGSSTGELFF.

This clonotype occurred a few times. This chain connects TRBV19 to TRBJ1-2; 7 bases are shared with TRBD1. Per the germline V gene, CDR1 is LNHDA and CDR2 is SQIVND (reference sequence). V shed 6 bases and J 2 bases; nucleotides not matched to a gene: 6. The CDR3 totals 14 residues. CDR3 protein: CASRSTGKNYGYTF. The CDR3 nucleotides are TGTGCCAGTAGATCGACAGGGAAAAACTATGGCTACACCTTC.

The V and J genes are TRBV29-1 and TRBJ1-1; a possible D gene is TRBD1 (5 bases). The CDR3 contains 12 residues. The V gene lost 6 bases and the J gene lost 1 base, with 9 bases spanning the gap. Germline-derived CDR1 and CDR2 are SQVTM and ANQGSEA. This chain's CDR3 is CSVDQGNTEAFF. For the CDR3, the DNA is TGCAGCGTAGATCAGGGGAACACTGAAGCTTTCTTT.

CDR3 DNA: TGTGCCAGCAGCCTGACCGGGACTAGCGACTACAATGAGCAGTTCTTC. Its translation is CASSLTGTSDYNEQFF. This chain joins TRBV4-2 and TRBJ2-1, with 10 bases aligning to TRBD2. CDR1 LGHNA and CDR2 YNFKEQ come from the germline V gene. This CDR3 comprises 16 residues. With V trimmed by 4 bases and J by 3 bases, 6 bases remained unmatched.

This clonotype was seen only a few times. The chain uses TRBV28 and TRBJ1-1; 7 nucleotides match TRBD1. Germline V gene data show CDR1 as MDHEN and CDR2 as SYDVKM. Trimming took 0 bases from V and 7 from J; bases not matched to a gene: 8. This CDR3 has 15 amino acids. CDR3 sequence: CASSLWKGGWGEAFF. The CDR3 nucleotides are TGTGCCAGCAGTTTATGGAAAGGGGGCTGGGGTGAAGCTTTCTTT.

This clonotype was picked up a small number of times. The chain has TRBV6-2 or TRBV6-3 and TRBJ2-1; weak D call: TRBD2 (5 bases). Trimming removed 7 bases from V and 9 bases from J, with 10 bases in between. Germline assignment: CDR1 MNHEY and CDR2 SVGEGT. The CDR3 runs 11 residues. CDR3 sequence reads: CASTSEGEQFF. CDR3 nucleotides: TGTGCCAGCACCTCAGAGGGTGAGCAGTTCTTC.

This clonotype was seen a handful of times. The chain joins TRBV7-2 to TRBJ2-3; 10 positions agree with TRBD2. The junction had 8 bases not matched to a gene; V was cut back by 5 bases and J by 6 bases. The germline V gene encodes CDR1 SGHTA and CDR2 FQGNSA. The CDR3 runs 15 residues. The CDR3 is CASSRSGRALDTQYF. CDR3 bases: TGTGCCAGCAGCAGAAGCGGGAGGGCCCTCGATACGCAGTATTTT.